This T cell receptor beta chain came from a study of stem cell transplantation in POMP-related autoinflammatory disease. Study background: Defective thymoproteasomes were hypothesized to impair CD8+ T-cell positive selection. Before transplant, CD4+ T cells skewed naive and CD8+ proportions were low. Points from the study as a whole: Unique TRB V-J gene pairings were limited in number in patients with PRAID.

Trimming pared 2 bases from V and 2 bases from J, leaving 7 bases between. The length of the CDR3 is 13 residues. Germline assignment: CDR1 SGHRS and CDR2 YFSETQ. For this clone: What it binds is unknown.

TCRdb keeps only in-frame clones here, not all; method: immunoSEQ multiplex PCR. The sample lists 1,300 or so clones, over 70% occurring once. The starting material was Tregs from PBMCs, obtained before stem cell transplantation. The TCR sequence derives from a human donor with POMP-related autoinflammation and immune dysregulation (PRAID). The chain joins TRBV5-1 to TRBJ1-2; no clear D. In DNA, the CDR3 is TGCGCCAGCAGCTTAGGGCGGAACTATGGCTACACCTTC. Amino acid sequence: CASSLGRNYGYTF.